The entry below describes one TCR beta chain. This sample is drawn from a study of blood T cell dynamics during melanoma immunotherapy. Across the study: First-line therapy was either pembrolizumab or nivolumab with ipilimumab for metastatic melanoma.

Time point indicated: pre-treatment baseline. Patients had no prior systemic cancer treatment, immunosuppressants or other active cancers. Germline CDR1 SGHTA, CDR2 FQGNSA. V lost 1 base to trimming and J lost 5 bases, with 11 bases between them. The CDR3 runs 14 residues. The repertoire was sequenced with immunoSEQ multiplex PCR; TCRdb's copy has only in-frame clones and lacks some. In the table there are 3,600 or so clones, almost 97% of which are singletons. The chain has TRBV7-2 and TRBJ2-5; D remains ambiguous. The input for sequencing was effector memory CD8+ T cells from blood, taken from a patient treated with checkpoint blockade. The sequence derives from a human donor with melanoma. CDR3 amino acids: CASSLGVGVETQYF. CDR3 nucleotides: TGTGCCAGCAGCTTAGGGGTGGGTGTGGAGACCCAGTACTTC.